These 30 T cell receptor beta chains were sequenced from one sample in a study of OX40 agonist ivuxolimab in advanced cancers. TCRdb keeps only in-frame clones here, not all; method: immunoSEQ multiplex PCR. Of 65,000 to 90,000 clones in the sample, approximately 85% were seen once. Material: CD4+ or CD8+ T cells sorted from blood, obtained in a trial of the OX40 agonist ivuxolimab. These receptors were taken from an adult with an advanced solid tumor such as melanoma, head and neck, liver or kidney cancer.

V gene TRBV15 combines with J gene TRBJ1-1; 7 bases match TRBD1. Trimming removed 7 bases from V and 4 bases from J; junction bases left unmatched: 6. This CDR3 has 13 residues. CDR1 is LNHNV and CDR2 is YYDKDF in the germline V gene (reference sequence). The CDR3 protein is CATNPQGSTEAFF. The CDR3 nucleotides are TGTGCCACCAACCCACAGGGGTCCACTGAAGCTTTCTTT.

The CDR3, as DNA: TGTGCCAGCAGCTTACCCCCGGGAAGGAGCTCCTACAATGAGCAGTTCTTC. Encoded protein: CASSLPPGRSSYNEQFF. The chain combines TRBV7-9 with TRBJ2-1, with D tentatively TRBD2 (5 bases). The CDR3 length is 17 residues. Germline values: CDR1 SEHNR, CDR2 FQNEAQ (reference sequence). Trimming took 2 bases from V and 0 from J, leaving 14 bases between them.

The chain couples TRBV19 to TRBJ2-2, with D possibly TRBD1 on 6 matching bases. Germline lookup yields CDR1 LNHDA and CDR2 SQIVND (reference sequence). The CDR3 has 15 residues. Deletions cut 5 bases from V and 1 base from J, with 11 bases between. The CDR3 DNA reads TGTGCCAGTAGTGCCGGGACAAAGAACACCGGGGAGCTGTTTTTT. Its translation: CASSAGTKNTGELFF.

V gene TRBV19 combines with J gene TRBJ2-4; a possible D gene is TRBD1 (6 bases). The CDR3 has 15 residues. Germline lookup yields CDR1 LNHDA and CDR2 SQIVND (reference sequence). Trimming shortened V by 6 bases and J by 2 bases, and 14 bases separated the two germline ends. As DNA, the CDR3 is TGTGCCAGTAGCCCACAGGGTTCGACCAAAAACATTCAGTACTTC. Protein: CASSPQGSTKNIQYF.

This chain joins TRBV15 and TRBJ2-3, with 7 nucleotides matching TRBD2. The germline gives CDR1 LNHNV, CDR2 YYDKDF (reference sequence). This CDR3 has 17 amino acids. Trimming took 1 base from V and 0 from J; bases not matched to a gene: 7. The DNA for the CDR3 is TGTGCCACCAGCAGAGGCTTAGCGGGCTCTAGCACAGATACGCAGTATTTT. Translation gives CATSRGLAGSSTDTQYF.

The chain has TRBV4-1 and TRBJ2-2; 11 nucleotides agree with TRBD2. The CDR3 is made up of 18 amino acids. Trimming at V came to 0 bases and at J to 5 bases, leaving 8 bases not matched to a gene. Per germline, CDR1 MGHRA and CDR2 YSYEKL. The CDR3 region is CASSQDWASGGRTGELFF. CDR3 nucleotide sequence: TGCGCCAGCAGCCAAGATTGGGCTAGCGGGGGGCGGACCGGGGAGCTGTTTTTT.

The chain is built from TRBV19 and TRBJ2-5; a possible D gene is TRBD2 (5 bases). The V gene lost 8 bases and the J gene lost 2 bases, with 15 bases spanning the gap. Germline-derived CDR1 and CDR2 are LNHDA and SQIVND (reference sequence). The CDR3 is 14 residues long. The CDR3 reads CASAPPGGQETQYF. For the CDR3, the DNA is TGTGCCAGTGCTCCTCCAGGAGGACAAGAGACCCAGTACTTC.

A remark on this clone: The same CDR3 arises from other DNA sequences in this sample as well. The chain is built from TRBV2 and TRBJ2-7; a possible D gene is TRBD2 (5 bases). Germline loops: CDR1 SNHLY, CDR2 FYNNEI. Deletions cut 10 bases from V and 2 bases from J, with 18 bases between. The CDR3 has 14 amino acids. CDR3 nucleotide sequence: TGTGCCATAAACAGAGGGCTGCCTGCCTACGAGCAGTACTTC. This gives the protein CAINRGLPAYEQYF.

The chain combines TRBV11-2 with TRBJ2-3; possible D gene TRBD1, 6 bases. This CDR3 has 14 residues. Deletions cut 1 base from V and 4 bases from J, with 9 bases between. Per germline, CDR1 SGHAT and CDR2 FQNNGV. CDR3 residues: CASSLVYRADTQYF. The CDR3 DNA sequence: TGTGCCAGCAGCTTAGTCTACAGGGCAGATACGCAGTATTTT.

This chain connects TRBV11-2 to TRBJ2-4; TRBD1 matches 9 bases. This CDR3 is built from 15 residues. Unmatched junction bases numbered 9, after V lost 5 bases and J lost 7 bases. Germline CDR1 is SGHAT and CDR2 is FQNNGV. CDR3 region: CASSATGTGFNIQYF. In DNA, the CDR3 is TGTGCCAGCAGCGCGACCGGGACAGGGTTCAACATTCAGTACTTC. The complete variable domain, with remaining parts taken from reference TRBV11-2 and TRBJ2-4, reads EAGVAQSPRYKIIEKRQSVAFWCNPISGHATLYWYQQILGQGPKLLIQFQNNGVVDDSQLPKDRFSAERLKGVDSTLKIQPAKLEDSAVYLCASSATGTGFNIQYFGAGTRLSVL.

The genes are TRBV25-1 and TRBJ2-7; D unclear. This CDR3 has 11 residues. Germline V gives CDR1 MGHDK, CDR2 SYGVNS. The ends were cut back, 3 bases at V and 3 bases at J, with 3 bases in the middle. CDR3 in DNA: TGTGCCAGCAGTGAGGTCTACGAGCAGTACTTC. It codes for CASSEVYEQYF.

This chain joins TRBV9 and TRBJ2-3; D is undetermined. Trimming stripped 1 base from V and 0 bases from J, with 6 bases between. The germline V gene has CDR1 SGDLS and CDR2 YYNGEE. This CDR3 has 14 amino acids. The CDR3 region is CASSVRSSTDTQYF. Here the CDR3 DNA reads TGTGCCAGCAGCGTAAGGTCCAGCACAGATACGCAGTATTTT.

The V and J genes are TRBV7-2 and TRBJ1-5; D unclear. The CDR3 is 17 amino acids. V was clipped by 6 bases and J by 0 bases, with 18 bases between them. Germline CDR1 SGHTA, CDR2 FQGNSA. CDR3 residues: CASRLDASADSNQPQHF. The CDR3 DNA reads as TGTGCCAGCAGACTTGATGCGTCCGCTGATAGCAATCAGCCCCAGCATTTT.

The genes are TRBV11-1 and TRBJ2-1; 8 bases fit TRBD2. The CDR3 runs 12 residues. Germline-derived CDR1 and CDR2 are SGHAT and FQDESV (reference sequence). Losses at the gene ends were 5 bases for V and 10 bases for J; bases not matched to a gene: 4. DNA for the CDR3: TGTGCCAGCAGCCTGCCGGGGGGGGAGCAGTTCTTC. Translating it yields CASSLPGGEQFF.

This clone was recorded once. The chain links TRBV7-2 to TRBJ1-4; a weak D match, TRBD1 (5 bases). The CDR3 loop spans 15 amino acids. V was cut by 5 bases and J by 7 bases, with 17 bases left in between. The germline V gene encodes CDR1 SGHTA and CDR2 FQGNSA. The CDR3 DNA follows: TGTGCCAGCAGCCTATCCCCCGGGGGAGTTGAAAAACTGTTTTTT. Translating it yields CASSLSPGGVEKLFF.

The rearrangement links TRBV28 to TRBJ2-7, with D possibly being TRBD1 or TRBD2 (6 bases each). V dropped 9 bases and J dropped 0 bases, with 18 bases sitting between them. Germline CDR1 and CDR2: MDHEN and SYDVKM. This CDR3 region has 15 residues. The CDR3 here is CASSTGAADSYEQYF. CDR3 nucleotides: TGTGCCAGTTCGACGGGGGCGGCGGACTCCTACGAGCAGTACTTC.

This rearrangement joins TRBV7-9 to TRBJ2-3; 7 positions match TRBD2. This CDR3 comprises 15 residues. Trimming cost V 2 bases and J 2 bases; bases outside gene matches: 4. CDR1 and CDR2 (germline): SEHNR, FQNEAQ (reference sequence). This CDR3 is CASSLTSDYTDTQYF. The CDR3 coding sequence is TGTGCCAGCAGCTTAACTAGCGACTACACAGATACGCAGTATTTT.

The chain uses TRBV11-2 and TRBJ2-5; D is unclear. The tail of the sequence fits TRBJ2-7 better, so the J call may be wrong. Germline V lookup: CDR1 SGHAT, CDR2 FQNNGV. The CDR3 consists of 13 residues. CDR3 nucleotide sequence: TGTGCCAGCAGCTTAGATGGGCCCTACGAGCAGTACTTC. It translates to CASSLDGPYEQYF.

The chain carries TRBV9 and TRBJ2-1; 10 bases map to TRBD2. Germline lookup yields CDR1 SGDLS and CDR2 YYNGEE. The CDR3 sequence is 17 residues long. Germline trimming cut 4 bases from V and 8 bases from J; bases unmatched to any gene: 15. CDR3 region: CASSLRASGRVLDEQFF. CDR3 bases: TGTGCCAGCAGCCTACGGGCTAGCGGGAGAGTGTTGGATGAGCAGTTCTTC.

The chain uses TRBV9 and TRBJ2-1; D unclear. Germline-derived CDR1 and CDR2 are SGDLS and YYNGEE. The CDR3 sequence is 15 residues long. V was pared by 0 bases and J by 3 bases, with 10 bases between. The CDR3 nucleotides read TGTGCCAGCAGCGTAGCTCCCGGTTTCTACAATGAGCAGTTCTTC. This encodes CASSVAPGFYNEQFF.

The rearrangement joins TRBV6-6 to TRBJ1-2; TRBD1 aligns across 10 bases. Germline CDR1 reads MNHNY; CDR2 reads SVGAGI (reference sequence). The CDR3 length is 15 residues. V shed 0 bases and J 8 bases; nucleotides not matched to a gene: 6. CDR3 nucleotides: TGTGCCAGCAGTTACTCGAGACAGGGGGCTGGCGGCTACACCTTC. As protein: CASSYSRQGAGGYTF.

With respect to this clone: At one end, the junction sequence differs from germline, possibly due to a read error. CDR3 region: CAGSQGYGYTF. CDR3 sequence (DNA): TGCGCCGGCAGCCAAGGTTATGGCTACACCTTC. The chain recombines TRBV4-1 with TRBJ1-2; D unresolved. The CDR3 extends over 11 amino acids. From germline, CDR1 is MGHRA and CDR2 YSYEKL.

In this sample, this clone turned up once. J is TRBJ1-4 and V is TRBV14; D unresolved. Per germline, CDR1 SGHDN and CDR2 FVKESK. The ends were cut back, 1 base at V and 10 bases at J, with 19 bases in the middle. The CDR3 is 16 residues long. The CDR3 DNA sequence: TGTGCCAGCAGCCAAGGGAACGGACTTAATCGAGGAAAACTGTTTTTT. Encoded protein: CASSQGNGLNRGKLFF. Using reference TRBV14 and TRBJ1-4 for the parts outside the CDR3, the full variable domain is EAGVTQFPSHSVIEKGQTVTLRCDPISGHDNLYWYRRVMGKEIKFLLHFVKESKQDESGMPNNRFLAERTGGTYSTLKVQPAELEDSGVYFCASSQGNGLNRGKLFFGSGTQLSVL.

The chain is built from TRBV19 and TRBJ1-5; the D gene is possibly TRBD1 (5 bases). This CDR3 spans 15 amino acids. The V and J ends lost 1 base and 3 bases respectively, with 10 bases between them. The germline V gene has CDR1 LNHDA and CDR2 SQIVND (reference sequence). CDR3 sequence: CASSIASGFNQPQHF. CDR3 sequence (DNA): TGTGCCAGTAGTATAGCATCAGGGTTCAATCAGCCCCAGCATTTT.

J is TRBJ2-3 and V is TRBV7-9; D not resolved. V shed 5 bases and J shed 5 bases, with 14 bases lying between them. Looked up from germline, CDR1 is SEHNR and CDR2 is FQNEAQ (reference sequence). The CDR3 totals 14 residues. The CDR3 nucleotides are TGTGCCAGCAGCCCCTTCTGGAATCGAGATACGCAGTATTTT. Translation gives CASSPFWNRDTQYF.

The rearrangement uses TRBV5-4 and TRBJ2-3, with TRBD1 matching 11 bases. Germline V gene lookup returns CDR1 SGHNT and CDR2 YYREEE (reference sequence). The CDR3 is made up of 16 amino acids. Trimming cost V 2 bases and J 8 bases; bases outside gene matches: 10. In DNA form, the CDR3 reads TGTGCCAGCAGCTTCGGACAGGGGGCAATGAGGAGTACGCAGTATTTT. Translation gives CASSFGQGAMRSTQYF.

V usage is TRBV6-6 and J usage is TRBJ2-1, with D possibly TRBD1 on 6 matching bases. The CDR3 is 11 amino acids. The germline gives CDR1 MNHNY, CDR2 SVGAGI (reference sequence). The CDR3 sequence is CATGHYNEQFF. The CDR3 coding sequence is TGTGCTACGGGACACTACAATGAGCAGTTCTTC.

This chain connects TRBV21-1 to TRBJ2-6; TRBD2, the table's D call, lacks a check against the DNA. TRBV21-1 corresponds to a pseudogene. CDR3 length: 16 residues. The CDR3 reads CASSPRGDSGANVLTF. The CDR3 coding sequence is TGTGCCAGCAGCCCCAGAGGAGATTCTGGGGCCAACGTCCTGACTTTC.

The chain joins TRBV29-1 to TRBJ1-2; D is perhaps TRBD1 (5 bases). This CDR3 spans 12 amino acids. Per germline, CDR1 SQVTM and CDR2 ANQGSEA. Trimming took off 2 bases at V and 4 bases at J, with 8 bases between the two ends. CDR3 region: CSVEKGSYGYTF. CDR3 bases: TGCAGCGTTGAAAAGGGGTCCTATGGCTACACCTTC.

CDR3 loop: CASSRDSDNYGYTF. DNA of the CDR3: TGTGCCAGCAGCCGGGACTCAGACAACTATGGCTACACCTTC. V usage is TRBV7-9 and J usage is TRBJ1-2; maybe TRBD1 (5 bases). This CDR3 is built from 14 residues. The V gene's germline CDR1 is SEHNR and CDR2 FQNEAQ (reference sequence). V lost 5 bases to trimming and J lost 2 bases, with 12 bases between them.